The present TCR beta chain was sequenced within a study of OX40 agonist ivuxolimab in advanced cancers. Method: immunoSEQ multiplex PCR; TCRdb's copy keeps in-frame clones and lacks some. The top ten hold about 0.73% of the sample, which has roughly 75,000 clones, 80% to 90% seen once. The source is an adult with an advanced solid tumor such as melanoma, head and neck, liver or kidney cancer. The starting material was CD4+ or CD8+ T cells sorted from blood, obtained in a trial of the OX40 agonist ivuxolimab.

This CDR3 reads CASRYRENTEAFF. CDR3 coding DNA: TGTGCCAGCAGGTACAGGGAGAACACTGAAGCTTTCTTT. The chain links TRBV2 to TRBJ1-1; D possibly corresponds to TRBD1 (6 bases). V was pared by 6 bases and J by 1 base, with 9 bases between. The germline V gene encodes CDR1 SNHLY and CDR2 FYNNEI. This CDR3 has 13 residues.